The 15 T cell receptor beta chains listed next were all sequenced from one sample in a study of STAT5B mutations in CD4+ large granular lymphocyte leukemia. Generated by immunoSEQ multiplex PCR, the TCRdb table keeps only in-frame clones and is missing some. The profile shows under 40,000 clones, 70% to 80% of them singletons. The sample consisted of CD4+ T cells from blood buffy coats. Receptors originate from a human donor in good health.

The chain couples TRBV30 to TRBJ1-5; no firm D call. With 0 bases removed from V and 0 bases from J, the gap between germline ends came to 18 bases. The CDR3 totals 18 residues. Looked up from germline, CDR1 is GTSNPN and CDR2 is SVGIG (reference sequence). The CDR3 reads CAWSVAGRLRDSNQPQHF. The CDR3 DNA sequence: TGTGCCTGGAGTGTGGCGGGCAGGCTCAGAGATAGCAATCAGCCCCAGCATTTT.

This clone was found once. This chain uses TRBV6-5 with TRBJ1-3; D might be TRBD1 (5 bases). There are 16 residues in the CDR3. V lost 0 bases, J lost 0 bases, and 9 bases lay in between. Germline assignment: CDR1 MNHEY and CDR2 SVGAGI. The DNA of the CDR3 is TGTGCCAGCAGTTACTCCCGACAGTCCTCTGGAAACACCATATATTTT. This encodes CASSYSRQSSGNTIYF.

CDR3 residues: CASSMTSGGDTQYF. DNA for the CDR3: TGTGCCAGTAGTATGACTAGCGGGGGCGATACGCAGTATTTT. The chain joins TRBV19 to TRBJ2-3, with 12 bases aligning to TRBD2. J was trimmed by 6 bases and V by 3 bases; bases with no gene match: 1. Germline values: CDR1 LNHDA, CDR2 SQIVND (reference sequence). CDR3 length: 14 amino acids.

This CDR3 is CATSRDGENYGYTF. The DNA of the CDR3 is TGTGCCACCAGCAGAGACGGGGAAAACTATGGCTACACCTTC. The chain combines TRBV15 with TRBJ1-2; no clear D gene. Germline lookup yields CDR1 LNHNV and CDR2 YYDKDF (reference sequence). V gave up 0 bases and J gave up 2 bases, with 7 bases separating them. This CDR3 contains 14 residues.

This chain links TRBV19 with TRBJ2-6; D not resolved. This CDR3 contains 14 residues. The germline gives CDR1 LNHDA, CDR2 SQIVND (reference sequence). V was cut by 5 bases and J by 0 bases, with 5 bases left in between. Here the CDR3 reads CASSDTSGANVLTF. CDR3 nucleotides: TGTGCCAGTAGTGATACCTCTGGGGCCAACGTCCTGACTTTC.

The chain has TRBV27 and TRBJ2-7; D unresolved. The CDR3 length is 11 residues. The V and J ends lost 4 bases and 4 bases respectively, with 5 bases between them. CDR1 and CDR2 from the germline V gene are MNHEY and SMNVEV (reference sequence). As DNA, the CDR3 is TGTGCCAGCAGTTCCTTGTACGAGCAGTACTTC. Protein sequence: CASSSLYEQYF.

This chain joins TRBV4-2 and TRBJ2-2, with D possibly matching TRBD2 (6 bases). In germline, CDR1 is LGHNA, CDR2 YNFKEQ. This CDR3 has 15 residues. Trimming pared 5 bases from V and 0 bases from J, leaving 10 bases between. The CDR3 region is CASSGGAANTGELFF. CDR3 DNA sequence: TGTGCCAGCAGCGGAGGGGCGGCGAACACCGGGGAGCTGTTTTTT.

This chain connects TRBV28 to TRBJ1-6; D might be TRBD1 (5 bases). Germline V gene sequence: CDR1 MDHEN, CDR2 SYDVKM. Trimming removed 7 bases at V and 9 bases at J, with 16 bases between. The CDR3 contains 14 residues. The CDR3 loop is CASTLEGFGSPLHF. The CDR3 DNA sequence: TGTGCCAGCACCCTAGAGGGGTTTGGTTCACCCCTCCACTTT.

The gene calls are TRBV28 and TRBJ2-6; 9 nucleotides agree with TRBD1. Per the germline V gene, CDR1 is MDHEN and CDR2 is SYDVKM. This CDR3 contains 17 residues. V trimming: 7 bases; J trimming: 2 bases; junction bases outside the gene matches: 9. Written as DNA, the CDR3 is TGTGCCAGCAAAAGGGGACAGGGAGGTACTGGGGCCAACGTCCTGACTTTC. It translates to CASKRGQGGTGANVLTF.

The CDR3 sequence is CASSSSGSNSNQPQHF. Written as DNA, the CDR3 is TGTGCCAGCAGCTCATCGGGATCAAATAGCAATCAGCCCCAGCATTTT. This rearrangement joins TRBV7-8 to TRBJ1-5; D unclear. CDR1 and CDR2 (germline): SGHVS, FQNEAQ. CDR3 length equals 16 residues. V dropped 4 bases and J dropped 0 bases, with 13 bases sitting between them. The full variable domain, completed using reference TRBV7-8 and TRBJ1-5, is GAGVSQSPRYKVAKRGQDVALRCDPISGHVSLFWYQQALGQGPEFLTYFQNEAQLDKSGLPSDRFFAERPEGSVSTLKIQRTQQEDSAVYLCASSSSGSNSNQPQHFGDGTRLSIL.

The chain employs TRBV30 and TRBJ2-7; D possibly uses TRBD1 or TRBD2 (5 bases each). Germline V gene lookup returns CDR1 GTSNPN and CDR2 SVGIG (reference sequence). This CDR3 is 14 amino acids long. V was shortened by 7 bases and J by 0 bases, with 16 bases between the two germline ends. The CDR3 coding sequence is TGTGCCTCCCGGTACTCGAGGGGCTCCTACGAGCAGTACTTC. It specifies CASRYSRGSYEQYF.

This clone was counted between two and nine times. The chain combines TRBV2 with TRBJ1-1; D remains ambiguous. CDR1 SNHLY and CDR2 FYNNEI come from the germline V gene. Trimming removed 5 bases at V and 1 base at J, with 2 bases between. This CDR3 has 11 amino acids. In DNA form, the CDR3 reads TGTGCCAGCAGTCGGAACACTGAAGCTTTCTTT. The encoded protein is CASSRNTEAFF.

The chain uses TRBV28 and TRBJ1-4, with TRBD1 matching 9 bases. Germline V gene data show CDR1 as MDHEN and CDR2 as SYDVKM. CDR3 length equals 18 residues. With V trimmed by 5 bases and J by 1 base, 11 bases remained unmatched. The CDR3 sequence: CASSRVGTGFLTNEKLFF. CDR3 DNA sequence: TGTGCCAGCAGTAGAGTGGGGACAGGGTTTTTAACTAATGAAAAACTGTTTTTT.

The CDR3 bases are TGTGCCAGCAGCTTTCGACAGGACTACAATGAGCAGTTCTTC. It translates to CASSFRQDYNEQFF. The chain recombines TRBV7-9 with TRBJ2-1, with TRBD1 as a possible D gene (6 bases). From germline, CDR1 is SEHNR and CDR2 FQNEAQ (reference sequence). CDR3 length: 14 amino acids. V was trimmed by 3 bases and J by 3 bases, leaving 9 bases between them. Complete variable domain (other parts from reference TRBV7-9 and TRBJ2-1): DTGVSQNPRHKITKRGQNVTFRCDPISEHNRLYWYRQTLGQGPEFLTYFQNEAQLEKSRLLSDRFSAERPKGSFSTLEIQRTEQGDSAMYLCASSFRQDYNEQFFGPGTRLTVL.

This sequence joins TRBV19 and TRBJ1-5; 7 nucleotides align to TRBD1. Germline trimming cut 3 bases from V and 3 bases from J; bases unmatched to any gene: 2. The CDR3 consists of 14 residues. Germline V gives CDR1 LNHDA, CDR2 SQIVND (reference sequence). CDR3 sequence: CASSMGQINQPQHF. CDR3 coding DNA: TGTGCCAGTAGTATGGGACAGATCAATCAGCCCCAGCATTTT. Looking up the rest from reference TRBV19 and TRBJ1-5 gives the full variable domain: DGGITQSPKYLFRKEGQNVTLSCEQNLNHDAMYWYRQDPGQGLRLIYYSQIVNDFQKGDIAEGYSVSREKKESFPLTVTSAQKNPTAFYLCASSMGQINQPQHFGDGTRLSIL.